This is a list of T cell receptor beta chains from one sample in a study of blood T cells in healthy people across ages. TCRdb processed the 5' RACE reads anew with MiXCR; each CDR3 protein has one entry. The repertoire consists of 1.2 million to 1.5 million distinct CDR3 sequences, with 42% occurring once and the leading ten covering less than 8%. Sequenced sample: blood. These receptors all stem from a woman aged 18-35 years in good health. Both conserved end residues are part of each CDR3. D genes are given only for firm matches. Part of the rows lack a size; the others show once, few, many or a class for expanded clones.

clone size: .
J gene: TRBJ2-7
D gene: .
V gene: TRBV27
CDR3 DNA: TGTGCCAGCAGTTTCGGACTCCCGAGAAGTTCCGAGCAGTACTTC
CDR3 protein: CASSFGLPRSSEQYF

clone size: .
J gene: TRBJ1-2
D gene: .
V gene: TRBV7-2
CDR3 DNA: TGTGCCAGCAGCTTAGACGGGACTACCACCTTC
CDR3 protein: CASSLDGTTTF

clone size: .
J gene: TRBJ2-7
D gene: .
V gene: TRBV3-1
CDR3 DNA: TGTGCCAGCAGCCCTCCCACCCTCTACGAGCAGTACTTC
CDR3 protein: CASSPPTLYEQYF

clone size: .
J gene: TRBJ2-5
D gene: .
V gene: TRBV9
CDR3 DNA: TGTGCCAGCAGCGTAGATGGAGAAGAGACCCAGTACTTC
CDR3 protein: CASSVDGEETQYF

clone size: .
J gene: TRBJ2-3
D gene: TRBD1
V gene: TRBV6-5
CDR3 DNA: TGTGCCAGCAGCAACCCGGGACAGAGGTCAGATACGCAGTATTTT
CDR3 protein: CASSNPGQRSDTQYF

clone size: .
J gene: TRBJ2-7
D gene: TRBD2
V gene: TRBV12-3/TRBV12-4
CDR3 DNA: TGTCCTACGGAACGGCGGGGGAGCTCCTACGAGCAGTACTTC
CDR3 protein: CPTERRGSSYEQYF

clone size: once
J gene: TRBJ2-7
D gene: .
V gene: TRBV9
CDR3 DNA: TGTGCCAGCAGCGTAGATCGAGCGACTAGTGCAGGTCGCGAGCAGTACTTC
CDR3 protein: CASSVDRATSAGREQYF

clone size: .
J gene: TRBJ2-7
D gene: .
V gene: TRBV4-1
CDR3 DNA: TGCGCCAGCAGCCGACAGAGGGACTACGAGCAGTACTTC
CDR3 protein: CASSRQRDYEQYF

clone size: .
J gene: TRBJ1-1
D gene: .
V gene: TRBV20-1
CDR3 DNA: TGCAGTGCTAGAGGTACCCCCGGAGCTTTCTTT
CDR3 protein: CSARGTPGAFF

clone size: few
J gene: TRBJ2-1
D gene: .
V gene: TRBV27
CDR3 DNA: TGTGCCAGCAGTTTGGCGGGACGGACTTCCAATGAGCAGTTCTTC
CDR3 protein: CASSLAGRTSNEQFF

clone size: few
J gene: TRBJ1-4
D gene: .
V gene: TRBV4-1
CDR3 DNA: TGCGCCAGCAGCCAAGAGGGGGTTGCAACTAATGAAAAACTGTTTTTT
CDR3 protein: CASSQEGVATNEKLFF

clone size: few
J gene: TRBJ2-3
D gene: TRBD2
V gene: TRBV10-3
CDR3 DNA: TGTGCCATCAGTGGGCGGGGGACTAGCGGAGCCACAGATACGCAGTATTTT
CDR3 protein: CAISGRGTSGATDTQYF

clone size: few
J gene: TRBJ1-2
D gene: TRBD1
V gene: TRBV29-1
CDR3 DNA: TGCAGCGTTGAAGGACAGGGGGTAGGCTACACCTTC
CDR3 protein: CSVEGQGVGYTF

clone size: .
J gene: TRBJ2-7
D gene: .
V gene: TRBV21-1
CDR3 DNA: TGTGCCAGCAGCAAACCCAAGGACAGGGAGTCCTACGAGCAGTACTTC
CDR3 protein: CASSKPKDRESYEQYF

clone size: .
J gene: TRBJ1-2
D gene: TRBD1
V gene: TRBV7-9
CDR3 DNA: TGTGCCAGCAGCACCACAGGGGGCAACTATGGCTACACCTTC
CDR3 protein: CASSTTGGNYGYTF

clone size: few
J gene: TRBJ2-1
D gene: TRBD2
V gene: TRBV7-2
CDR3 DNA: TGTGCCAGCAGCTTAGCGACTAGCGGGGGGAGGCATGAGCAGTTCTTC
CDR3 protein: CASSLATSGGRHEQFF

clone size: .
J gene: TRBJ2-7
D gene: .
V gene: TRBV10-3
CDR3 DNA: TGTGCCATCAACCGAGGGGGGAGCGAGCAGTACTTC
CDR3 protein: CAINRGGSEQYF

clone size: .
J gene: TRBJ1-5
D gene: TRBD1
V gene: TRBV6-1
CDR3 DNA: TGTGCCAGCAGTCCTTGGACAGGGACCGCTAGCAATCAGCCCCAGCATTTT
CDR3 protein: CASSPWTGTASNQPQHF

clone size: .
J gene: TRBJ2-3
D gene: TRBD2
V gene: TRBV15
CDR3 DNA: TGTGCCACCAGCAGAGTGGGAATAGCGGGGAAGATCACAGATACGCAGTATTTT
CDR3 protein: CATSRVGIAGKITDTQYF

clone size: .
J gene: TRBJ1-5
D gene: TRBD1
V gene: TRBV4-1
CDR3 DNA: TGCGCCAGCAGCCAAGACGGACAGGCCCGAGGTCAGCCCCAGCATTTT
CDR3 protein: CASSQDGQARGQPQHF

clone size: .
J gene: TRBJ2-7
D gene: TRBD1
V gene: TRBV12-3/TRBV12-4
CDR3 DNA: TGTGCCAGCAGTTTCGGACAGGGACCGCTCGGAGAGCAGTACTTC
CDR3 protein: CASSFGQGPLGEQYF

clone size: few
J gene: TRBJ2-1
D gene: TRBD2
V gene: TRBV20-1
CDR3 DNA: TGCAGTGCTAGAGAGTTGGCTAGCGGGGGTTACAATGAGCAGTTCTTC
CDR3 protein: CSARELASGGYNEQFF

clone size: few
J gene: TRBJ2-3
D gene: TRBD2
V gene: TRBV7-2
CDR3 DNA: TGTGCCAGCAGCTTAGCAACCGGACTAGCGGGGGCTCATAGCACAGATACGCAGTATTTT
CDR3 protein: CASSLATGLAGAHSTDTQYF

clone size: .
J gene: TRBJ2-1
D gene: .
V gene: TRBV28
CDR3 DNA: TGTGCCAGCAGCCCAGCACCAACGGGGTATCGATTCGAGCAGTTCTTC
CDR3 protein: CASSPAPTGYRFEQFF

clone size: few
J gene: TRBJ2-3
D gene: TRBD2
V gene: TRBV12-3/TRBV12-4
CDR3 DNA: TGTGCCAGCAGTTTACTAGCGGGAGCAGAGGGCACAGATACGCAGTATTTT
CDR3 protein: CASSLLAGAEGTDTQYF

clone size: .
J gene: TRBJ1-5
D gene: .
V gene: TRBV12-3/TRBV12-4
CDR3 DNA: TGTGCCAGCAGTTTAAACAGAAATAGCAATCAGCCCCAGCATTTT
CDR3 protein: CASSLNRNSNQPQHF

clone size: .
J gene: TRBJ1-2
D gene: TRBD1
V gene: TRBV20-1
CDR3 DNA: TGCAGTGACACAGGGGGCGGGACAAAAGGCTACACCTTC
CDR3 protein: CSDTGGGTKGYTF

clone size: .
J gene: TRBJ2-5
D gene: .
V gene: TRBV7-2
CDR3 DNA: TGTGCCAGCAGCCTTACGAGGGCGACGGAGACCCAGTACTTC
CDR3 protein: CASSLTRATETQYF

clone size: once
J gene: TRBJ1-2
D gene: .
V gene: TRBV6-5
CDR3 DNA: TGTGCCAGCAGTTACTCGAGACAGAACCCCTATGGCTACACCTTC
CDR3 protein: CASSYSRQNPYGYTF

clone size: .
J gene: TRBJ2-5
D gene: .
V gene: TRBV9
CDR3 DNA: TGTGCCAGCAGCGTAGCCCAGAACCAAGAGACCCAGTACTTC
CDR3 protein: CASSVAQNQETQYF

clone size: .
J gene: TRBJ2-7
D gene: .
V gene: TRBV20-1
CDR3 DNA: TGCAGTGCTCCACGACTAGGCGACTCCTACGAGCAGTACTTC
CDR3 protein: CSAPRLGDSYEQYF

clone size: .
J gene: TRBJ2-7
D gene: TRBD1
V gene: TRBV20-1
CDR3 DNA: TGCAGTGCTAGGGCCGGGCAGGGGGTCTACGAGCAGTACTTC
CDR3 protein: CSARAGQGVYEQYF

clone size: .
J gene: TRBJ1-5
D gene: TRBD1
V gene: TRBV6-5
CDR3 DNA: TGTGCCAGCGACTCCGGACAGGCCCCTAATCAGCCCCAGCATTTT
CDR3 protein: CASDSGQAPNQPQHF

clone size: .
J gene: TRBJ1-6
D gene: .
V gene: TRBV6-6
CDR3 DNA: TGTGCCAGCAGGGCCGGGAATTCACCCCTCCACTTT
CDR3 protein: CASRAGNSPLHF

clone size: few
J gene: TRBJ2-1
D gene: TRBD2
V gene: TRBV6-5
CDR3 DNA: TGTGCCAGCAGGTACTCTCCGGGACTAGCGAGCTACAATGAGCAGTTCTTC
CDR3 protein: CASRYSPGLASYNEQFF

clone size: .
J gene: TRBJ1-3
D gene: .
V gene: TRBV4-2
CDR3 DNA: TGTGCCAGCAGCCCAGGGTCAATAGGCTACACAACAGGAAACACCATATATTTT
CDR3 protein: CASSPGSIGYTTGNTIYF

clone size: few
J gene: TRBJ1-2
D gene: TRBD1
V gene: TRBV18
CDR3 DNA: TGTGCCAGCTCACCGGGACAGGCAAGCCTCACCTTC
CDR3 protein: CASSPGQASLTF

clone size: .
J gene: TRBJ2-1
D gene: TRBD2
V gene: TRBV3-1
CDR3 DNA: TGTGCCAGCAGCCAAGCCATCGGGACTATCTCCTACAATGAGCAGTTCTTC
CDR3 protein: CASSQAIGTISYNEQFF

clone size: few
J gene: TRBJ2-3
D gene: TRBD2
V gene: TRBV15
CDR3 DNA: TGTGCCACCGGGCTAGCGGTTTCCACAGATACGCAGTATTTT
CDR3 protein: CATGLAVSTDTQYF

clone size: .
J gene: TRBJ2-5
D gene: TRBD1
V gene: TRBV14
CDR3 DNA: TGTGCCAGCGGTAGGACAGGGGCCATCCAAGAGACCCAGTACTTC
CDR3 protein: CASGRTGAIQETQYF

clone size: .
J gene: TRBJ1-4
D gene: TRBD1
V gene: TRBV15
CDR3 DNA: TGTGCCACCAGCAGAGAGACAGGGGTAGGAGAAAAACTGTTTTTT
CDR3 protein: CATSRETGVGEKLFF

clone size: few
J gene: TRBJ2-1
D gene: TRBD2
V gene: TRBV3-1
CDR3 DNA: TGTGCCAGCAGCCTGCCAAGGCTAGCGGGAAAATATGAGCAGTTCTTC
CDR3 protein: CASSLPRLAGKYEQFF